The entry that follows covers one T cell receptor beta chain sequence. This record belongs to a study of blood T cell repertoires in COVID-19. As for the study in general: Resolution of symptoms, clearance, or two negative PCRs was present in recovered Cohort 3 donors. Nucleic acid was either cDNA or gDNA, and it came from T cells, B-cell-depleted T cells, or PBMCs.

Method: immunoSEQ multiplex PCR; TCRdb's copy keeps in-frame clones and lacks some. The data show over 250,000 clones, with more than 70% seen just once and under 2.5% held by the top ten. V dropped 3 bases and J dropped 0 bases, with 8 bases sitting between them. The CDR3 totals 15 residues. Germline V lookup: CDR1 MGHRA, CDR2 YSYEKL. The age range of participants was about 18 to 100 years, with residence in about two dozen US areas. Cohort allocation depended upon clinical history that participants reported. The source of this sequence is an older woman in a cohort exposed to, infected with or recovered from COVID-19 (not recorded which). Sequences were obtained from PBMCs or T cells enriched from blood (not recorded which). This chain links TRBV4-1 with TRBJ2-2; D remains ambiguous. CDR3 amino acids: CASSHTGTNTGELFF. As DNA, the CDR3 is TGCGCCAGCAGCCATACGGGTACGAACACCGGGGAGCTGTTTTTT.